The source of this T cell receptor (beta chain) is a study of T cells after yellow fever vaccination. TCRdb reanalysed the 5' RACE reads using MiXCR and keeps one entry per CDR3 protein. This table holds about 160,000 distinct CDR3 sequences, 6.5% to 8.5% found once. The TCR was taken from a man between 18 and 29 years old who received the YFV17D yellow fever vaccine. The specimen comprised CD4+ T cells sorted from PBMCs, sampled less than 6 days after the first yellow fever vaccination.

The CDR3 DNA reads as TGTGCCAGCAGCGTAGTGCCGGGTCCCTCCTACGAGCAGTACTTC. Translated: CASSVVPGPSYEQYF. V gene TRBV9 combines with J gene TRBJ2-7; D remains ambiguous. Trimming stripped 0 bases from V and 0 bases from J, with 10 bases between. This CDR3 has 15 amino acids. Germline assignment: CDR1 SGDLS and CDR2 YYNGEE.